This entry is about one TCR beta chain. The protocol was immunoSEQ multiplex PCR, while the TCRdb copy is restricted to in-frame clones and leaves out a portion. The sample has 320,000 or so clones, around 90% seen once; the top ten hold 5% to 6%. This sample is drawn from a study of blood T cell repertoires in COVID-19. The overall study: From the United States, Italy and Spain came samples of acute and convalescent COVID-19.

The germline gives CDR1 SGHTA, CDR2 FQGNSA. The CDR3 runs to 15 residues. V was shortened by 7 bases and J by 4 bases, with 19 bases between the two germline ends. V gene TRBV7-2 combines with J gene TRBJ1-1; possible D gene TRBD1, 6 bases. The sequencing sample was made of PBMCs or T cells enriched from blood (not recorded which). This sequence was found in a man in his thirties or forties who had recovered from COVID-19. CDR3 nucleotide sequence: TGTGCCAGCACCCCCTTACAGGGACTACTCACTGAAGCTTTCTTT. Protein sequence: CASTPLQGLLTEAFF. The variable domain in full, completed from reference TRBV7-2 and TRBJ1-1, reads GAGVSQSPSNKVTEKGKDVELRCDPISGHTALYWYRQSLGQGLEFLIYFQGNSAPDKSGLPSDRFSAERTGGSVSTLTIQRTQQEDSAVYLCASTPLQGLLTEAFFGQGTRLTVV.